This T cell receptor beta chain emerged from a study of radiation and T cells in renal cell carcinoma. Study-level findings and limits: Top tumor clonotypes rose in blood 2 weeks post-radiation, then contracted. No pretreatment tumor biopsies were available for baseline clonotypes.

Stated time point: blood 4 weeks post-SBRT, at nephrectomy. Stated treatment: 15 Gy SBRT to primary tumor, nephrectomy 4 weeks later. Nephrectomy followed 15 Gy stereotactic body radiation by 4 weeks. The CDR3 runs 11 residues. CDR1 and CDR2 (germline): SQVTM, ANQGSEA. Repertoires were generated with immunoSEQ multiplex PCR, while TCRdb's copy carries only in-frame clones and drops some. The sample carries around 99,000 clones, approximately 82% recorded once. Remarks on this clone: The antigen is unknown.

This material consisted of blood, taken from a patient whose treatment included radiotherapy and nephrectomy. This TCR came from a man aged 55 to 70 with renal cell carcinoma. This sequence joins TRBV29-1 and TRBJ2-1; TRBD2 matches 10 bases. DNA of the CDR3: TGCGGAACCGGGACTAGCGCTGAGCAGTTCTTC. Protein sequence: CGTGTSAEQFF.